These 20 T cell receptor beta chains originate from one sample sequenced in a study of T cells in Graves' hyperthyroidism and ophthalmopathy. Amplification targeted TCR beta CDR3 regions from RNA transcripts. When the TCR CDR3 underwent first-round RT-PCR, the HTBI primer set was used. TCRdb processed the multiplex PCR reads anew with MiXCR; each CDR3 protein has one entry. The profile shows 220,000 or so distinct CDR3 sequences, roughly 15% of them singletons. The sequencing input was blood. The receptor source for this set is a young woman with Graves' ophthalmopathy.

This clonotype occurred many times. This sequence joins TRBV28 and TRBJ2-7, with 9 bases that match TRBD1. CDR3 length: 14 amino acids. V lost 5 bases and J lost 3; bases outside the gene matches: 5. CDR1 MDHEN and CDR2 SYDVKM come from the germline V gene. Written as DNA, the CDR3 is TGTGCCAGCAGTATCGGGACAGGGAGCTACGAGCAGTACTTC. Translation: CASSIGTGSYEQYF.

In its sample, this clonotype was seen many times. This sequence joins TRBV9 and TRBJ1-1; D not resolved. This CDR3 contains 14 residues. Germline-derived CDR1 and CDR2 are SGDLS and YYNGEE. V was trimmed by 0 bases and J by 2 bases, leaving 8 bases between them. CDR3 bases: TGTGCCAGCAGCGTAGCCCCCTCAAACACTGAAGCTTTCTTT. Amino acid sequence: CASSVAPSNTEAFF.

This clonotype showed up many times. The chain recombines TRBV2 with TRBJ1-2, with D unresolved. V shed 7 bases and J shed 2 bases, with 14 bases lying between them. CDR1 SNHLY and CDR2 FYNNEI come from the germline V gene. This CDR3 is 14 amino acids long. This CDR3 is CASNIARLNYGYTF. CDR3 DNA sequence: TGTGCCAGCAATATTGCGAGGTTGAACTATGGCTACACCTTC.

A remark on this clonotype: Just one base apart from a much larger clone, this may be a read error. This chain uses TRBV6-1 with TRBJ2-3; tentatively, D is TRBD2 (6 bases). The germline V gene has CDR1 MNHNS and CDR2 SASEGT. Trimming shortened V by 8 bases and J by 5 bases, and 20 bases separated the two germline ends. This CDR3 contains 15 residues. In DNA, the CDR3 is TGTGCCAGCCATGACCTGGGCAGGAGGGGAGATACGCAGTATTTT. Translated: CASHDLGRRGDTQYF.

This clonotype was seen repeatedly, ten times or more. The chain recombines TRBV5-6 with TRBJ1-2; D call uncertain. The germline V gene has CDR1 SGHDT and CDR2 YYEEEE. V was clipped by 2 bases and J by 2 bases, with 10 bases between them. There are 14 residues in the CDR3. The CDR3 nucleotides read TGTGCCAGCAGCTTCTGGACGGCGAACTATGGCTACACCTTC. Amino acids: CASSFWTANYGYTF. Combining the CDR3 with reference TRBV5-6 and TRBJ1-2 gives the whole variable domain DAGVTQSPTHLIKTRGQQVTLRCSPKSGHDTVSWYQQALGQGPQFIFQYYEEEERQRGNFPDRFSGHQFPNYSSELNVNALLLGDSALYLCASSFWTANYGYTFGSGTRLTVV.

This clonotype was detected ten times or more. The CDR3 DNA follows: TGTGCCAGCAGCAGAGTATTGTTCACAGATACGCAGTATTTT. Amino acids: CASSRVLFTDTQYF. V usage is TRBV7-2 and J usage is TRBJ2-3, with D unclear. Germline CDR1 reads SGHTA; CDR2 reads FQGNSA. The CDR3 loop spans 14 amino acids. Between the trimmed V and J ends, which lost 5 bases and 2 bases, there was a span of 11 bases.

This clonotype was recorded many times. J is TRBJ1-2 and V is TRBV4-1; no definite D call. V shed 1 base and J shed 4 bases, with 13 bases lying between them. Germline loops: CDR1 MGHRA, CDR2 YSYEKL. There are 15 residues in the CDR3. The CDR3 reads CASSQVPEASYGYTF. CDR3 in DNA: TGCGCCAGCAGCCAAGTTCCTGAGGCTTCCTATGGCTACACCTTC.

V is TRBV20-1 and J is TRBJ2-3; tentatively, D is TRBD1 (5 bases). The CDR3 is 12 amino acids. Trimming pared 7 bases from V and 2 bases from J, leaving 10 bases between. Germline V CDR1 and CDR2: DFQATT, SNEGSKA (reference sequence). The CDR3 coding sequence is TGCAGTGTTGACAGATACACAGATACGCAGTATTTT. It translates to CSVDRYTDTQYF.

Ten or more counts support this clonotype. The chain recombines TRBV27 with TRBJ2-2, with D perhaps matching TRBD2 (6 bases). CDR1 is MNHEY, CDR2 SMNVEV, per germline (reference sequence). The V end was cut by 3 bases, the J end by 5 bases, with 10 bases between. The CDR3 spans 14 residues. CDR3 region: CASSFAGPTGELFF. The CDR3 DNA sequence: TGTGCCAGCAGTTTCGCGGGGCCGACCGGGGAGCTGTTTTTT.

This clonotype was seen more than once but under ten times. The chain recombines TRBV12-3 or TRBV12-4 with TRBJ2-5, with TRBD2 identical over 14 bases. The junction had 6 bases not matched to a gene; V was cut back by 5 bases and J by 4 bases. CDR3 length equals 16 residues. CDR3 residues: CASSPRTSGRLETQYF. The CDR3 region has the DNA TGTGCCAGCAGTCCCCGGACTAGCGGGAGGCTAGAGACCCAGTACTTC.

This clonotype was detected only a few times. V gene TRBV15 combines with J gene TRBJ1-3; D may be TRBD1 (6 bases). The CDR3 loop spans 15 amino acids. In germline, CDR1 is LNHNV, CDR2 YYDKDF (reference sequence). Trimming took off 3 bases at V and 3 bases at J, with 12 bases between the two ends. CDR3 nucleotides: TGTGCCACCAGCAGGGAAACAGGGATTGGAAACACCATATATTTT. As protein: CATSRETGIGNTIYF.

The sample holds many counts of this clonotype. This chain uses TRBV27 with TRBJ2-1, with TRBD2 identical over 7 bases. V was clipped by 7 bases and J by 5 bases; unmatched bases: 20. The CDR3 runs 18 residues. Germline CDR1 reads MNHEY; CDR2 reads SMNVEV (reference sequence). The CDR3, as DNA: TGTGCCAGCACCGCCGGGACTACCTTTAGACCAACGGACAATGAGCAGTTCTTC. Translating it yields CASTAGTTFRPTDNEQFF.

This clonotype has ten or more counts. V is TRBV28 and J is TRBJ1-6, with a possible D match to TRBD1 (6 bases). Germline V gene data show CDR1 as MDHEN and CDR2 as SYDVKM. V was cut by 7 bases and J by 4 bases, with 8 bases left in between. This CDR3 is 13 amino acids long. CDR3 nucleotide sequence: TGTGCCAGCAAGGGACAATATAATTCACCCCTCCACTTT. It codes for CASKGQYNSPLHF.

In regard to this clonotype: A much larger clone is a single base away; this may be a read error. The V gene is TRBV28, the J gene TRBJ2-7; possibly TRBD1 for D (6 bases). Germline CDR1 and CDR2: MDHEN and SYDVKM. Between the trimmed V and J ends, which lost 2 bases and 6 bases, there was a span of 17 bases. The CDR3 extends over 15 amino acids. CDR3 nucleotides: TGTGCCAGCAGTTTAGGTGGGACAAGGGTCGGCGAGCAGTACTTC. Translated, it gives CASSLGGTRVGEQYF.

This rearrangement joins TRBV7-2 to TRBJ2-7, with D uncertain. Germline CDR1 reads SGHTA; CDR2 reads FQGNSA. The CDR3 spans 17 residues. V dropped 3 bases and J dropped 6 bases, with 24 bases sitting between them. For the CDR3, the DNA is TGTGCCAGCAGCTTGGTCAGTAGCAGCTCCTACAGTTCCGAGCAGTACTTC. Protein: CASSLVSSSSYSSEQYF.

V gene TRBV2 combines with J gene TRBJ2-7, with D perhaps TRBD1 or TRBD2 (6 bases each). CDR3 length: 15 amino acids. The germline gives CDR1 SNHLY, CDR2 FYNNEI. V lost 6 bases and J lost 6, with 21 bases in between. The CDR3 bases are TGTGCCAGCAGGCAGAAGGGGGGCCAGGCTACCGAGCAGTACTTC. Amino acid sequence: CASRQKGGQATEQYF.

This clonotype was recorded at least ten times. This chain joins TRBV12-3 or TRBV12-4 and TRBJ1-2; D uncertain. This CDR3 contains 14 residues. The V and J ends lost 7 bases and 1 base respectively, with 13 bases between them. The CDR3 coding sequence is TGTGCCAGCACCCCCGAGCCTTATAACTATGGCTACACCTTC. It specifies CASTPEPYNYGYTF.

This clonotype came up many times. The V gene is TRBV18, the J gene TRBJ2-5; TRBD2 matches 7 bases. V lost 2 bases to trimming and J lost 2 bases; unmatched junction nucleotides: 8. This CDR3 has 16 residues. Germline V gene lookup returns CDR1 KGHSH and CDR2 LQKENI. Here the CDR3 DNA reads TGTGCCAGCTCACCAATCAACAGCGGGGCTCAAGAGACCCAGTACTTC. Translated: CASSPINSGAQETQYF.

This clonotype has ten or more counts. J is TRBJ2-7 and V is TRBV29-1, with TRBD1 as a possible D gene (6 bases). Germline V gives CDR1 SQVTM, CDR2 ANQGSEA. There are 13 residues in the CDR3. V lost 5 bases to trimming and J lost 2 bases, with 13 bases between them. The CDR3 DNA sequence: TGCAGCGTTTCCGGGACATCTACCTACGAGCAGTACTTC. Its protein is CSVSGTSTYEQYF.

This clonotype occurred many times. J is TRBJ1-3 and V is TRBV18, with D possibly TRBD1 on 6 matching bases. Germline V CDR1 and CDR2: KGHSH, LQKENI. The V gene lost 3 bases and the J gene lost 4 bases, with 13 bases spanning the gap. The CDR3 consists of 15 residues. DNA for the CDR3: TGTGCCAGCTCACCGGTGGGGGCAGGAGGAAACACCATATATTTT. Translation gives CASSPVGAGGNTIYF. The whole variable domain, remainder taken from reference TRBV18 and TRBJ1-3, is NAGVMQNPRHLVRRRGQEARLRCSPMKGHSHVYWYRQLPEEGLKFMVYLQKENIIDESGMPKERFSAEFPKEGPSILRIQQVVRGDSAAYFCASSPVGAGGNTIYFGEGSWLTVV.